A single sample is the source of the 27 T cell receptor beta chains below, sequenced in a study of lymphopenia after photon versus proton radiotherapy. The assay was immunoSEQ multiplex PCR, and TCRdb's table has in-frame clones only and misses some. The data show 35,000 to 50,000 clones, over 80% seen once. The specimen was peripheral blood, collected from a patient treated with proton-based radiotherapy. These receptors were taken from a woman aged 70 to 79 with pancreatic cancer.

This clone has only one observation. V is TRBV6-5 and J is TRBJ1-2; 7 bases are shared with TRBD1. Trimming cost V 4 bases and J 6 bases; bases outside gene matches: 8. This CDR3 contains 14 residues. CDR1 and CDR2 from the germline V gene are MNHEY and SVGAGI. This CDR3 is CASSLTGASHGYTF. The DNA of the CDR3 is TGTGCCAGCAGTTTAACAGGGGCCAGCCATGGCTACACCTTC.

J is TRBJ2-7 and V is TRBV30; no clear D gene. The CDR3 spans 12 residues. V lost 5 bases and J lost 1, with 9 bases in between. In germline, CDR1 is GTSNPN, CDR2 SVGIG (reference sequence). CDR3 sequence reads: CAWAPTSYEQYF. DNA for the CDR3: TGTGCCTGGGCCCCGACATCCTACGAGCAGTACTTC.

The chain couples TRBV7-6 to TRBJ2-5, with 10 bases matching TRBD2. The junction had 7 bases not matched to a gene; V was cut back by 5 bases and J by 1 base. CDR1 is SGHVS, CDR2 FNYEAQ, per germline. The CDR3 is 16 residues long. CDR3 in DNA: TGTGCCAGCAGCCCCGGGACTAGCGCCTCCCAAGAGACCCAGTACTTC. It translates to CASSPGTSASQETQYF.

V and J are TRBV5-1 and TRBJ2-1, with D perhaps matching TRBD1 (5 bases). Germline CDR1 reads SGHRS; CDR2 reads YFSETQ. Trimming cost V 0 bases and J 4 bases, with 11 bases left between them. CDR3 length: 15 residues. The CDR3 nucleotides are TGCGCCAGCAGCTTGGGGGGCGGTGCTTACAATGAGCAGTTCTTC. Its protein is CASSLGGGAYNEQFF.

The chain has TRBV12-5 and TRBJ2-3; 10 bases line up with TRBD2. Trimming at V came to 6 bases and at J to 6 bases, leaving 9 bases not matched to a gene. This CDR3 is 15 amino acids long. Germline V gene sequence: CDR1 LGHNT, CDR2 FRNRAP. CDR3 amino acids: CASGLAGAGWDTQYF. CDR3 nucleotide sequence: TGTGCTAGTGGCCTAGCGGGAGCGGGATGGGATACGCAGTATTTT.

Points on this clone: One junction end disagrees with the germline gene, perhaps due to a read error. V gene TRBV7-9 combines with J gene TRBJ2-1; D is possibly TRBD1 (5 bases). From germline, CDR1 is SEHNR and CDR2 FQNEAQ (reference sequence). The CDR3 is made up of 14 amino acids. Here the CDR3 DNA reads TGTGCCAGCAGTCTAGGGTCTAGGGGTAATGAGCAATTCTTC. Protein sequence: CASSLGSRGNEQFF.

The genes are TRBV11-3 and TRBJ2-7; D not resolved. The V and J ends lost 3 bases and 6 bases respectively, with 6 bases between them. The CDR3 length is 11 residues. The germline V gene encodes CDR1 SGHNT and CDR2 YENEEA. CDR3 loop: CASSFSGEQYF. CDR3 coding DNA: TGTGCCAGCAGCTTTTCAGGCGAGCAGTACTTC.

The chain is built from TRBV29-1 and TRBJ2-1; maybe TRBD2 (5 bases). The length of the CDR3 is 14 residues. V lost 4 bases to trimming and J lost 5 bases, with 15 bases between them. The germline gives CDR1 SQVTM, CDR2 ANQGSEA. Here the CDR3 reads CSVVPEGLDNEQFF. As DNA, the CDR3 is TGCAGCGTTGTTCCAGAGGGTCTGGACAATGAGCAGTTCTTC.

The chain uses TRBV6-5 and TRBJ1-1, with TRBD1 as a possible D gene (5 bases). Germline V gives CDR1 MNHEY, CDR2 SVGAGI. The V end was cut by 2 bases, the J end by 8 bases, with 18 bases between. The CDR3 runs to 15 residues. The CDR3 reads CASSYRGVSGVEAFF. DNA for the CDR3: TGTGCCAGCAGTTACCGGGGGGTGAGCGGTGTGGAAGCTTTCTTT.

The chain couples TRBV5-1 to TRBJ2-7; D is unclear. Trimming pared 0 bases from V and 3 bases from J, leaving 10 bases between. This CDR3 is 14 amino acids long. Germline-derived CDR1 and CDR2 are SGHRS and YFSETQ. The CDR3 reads CASSLESDGYEQYF. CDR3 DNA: TGCGCCAGCAGCTTGGAGTCCGACGGCTACGAGCAGTACTTC.

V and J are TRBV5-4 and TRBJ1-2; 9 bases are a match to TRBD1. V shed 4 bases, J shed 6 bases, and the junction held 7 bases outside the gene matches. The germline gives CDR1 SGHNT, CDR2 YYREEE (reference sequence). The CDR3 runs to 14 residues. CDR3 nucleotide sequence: TGTGCCAGCAGCCCCGGGGACAGGGTCAATGGCTACACCTTC. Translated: CASSPGDRVNGYTF.

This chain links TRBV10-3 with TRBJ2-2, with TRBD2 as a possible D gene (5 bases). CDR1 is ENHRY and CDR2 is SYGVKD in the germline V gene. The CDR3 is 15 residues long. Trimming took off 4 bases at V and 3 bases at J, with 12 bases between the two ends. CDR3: CAISGSGVYTGELFF. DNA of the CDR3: TGTGCCATCAGTGGTTCCGGGGTGTACACCGGGGAGCTGTTTTTT.

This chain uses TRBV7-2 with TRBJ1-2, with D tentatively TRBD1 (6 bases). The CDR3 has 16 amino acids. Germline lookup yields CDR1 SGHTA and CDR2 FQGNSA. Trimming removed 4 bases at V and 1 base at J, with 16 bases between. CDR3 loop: CASSSGPGQSNYGYTF. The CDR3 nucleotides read TGTGCCAGCAGCTCCGGTCCCGGACAGAGTAACTATGGCTACACCTTC.

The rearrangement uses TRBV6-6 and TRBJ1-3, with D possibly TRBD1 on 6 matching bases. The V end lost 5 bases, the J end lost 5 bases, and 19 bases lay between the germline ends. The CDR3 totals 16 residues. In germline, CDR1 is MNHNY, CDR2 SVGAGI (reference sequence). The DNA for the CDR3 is TGTGCCAGCAGTACCGGGGGGCCCTCCCTCAGAAACACCATATATTTT. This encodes CASSTGGPSLRNTIYF.

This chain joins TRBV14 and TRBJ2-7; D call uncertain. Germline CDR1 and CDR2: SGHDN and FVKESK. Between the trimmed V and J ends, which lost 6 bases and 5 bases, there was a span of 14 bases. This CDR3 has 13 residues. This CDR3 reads CASSRSLLDEQYF. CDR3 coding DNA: TGTGCCAGCAGTCGATCCCTACTTGACGAGCAGTACTTC.

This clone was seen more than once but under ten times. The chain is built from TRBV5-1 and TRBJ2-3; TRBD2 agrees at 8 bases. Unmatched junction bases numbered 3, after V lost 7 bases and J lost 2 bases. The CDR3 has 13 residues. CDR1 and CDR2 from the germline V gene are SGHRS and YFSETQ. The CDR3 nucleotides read TGCGCCAGCCGTAGCGGGGCCACAGATACGCAGTATTTT. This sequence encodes CASRSGATDTQYF.

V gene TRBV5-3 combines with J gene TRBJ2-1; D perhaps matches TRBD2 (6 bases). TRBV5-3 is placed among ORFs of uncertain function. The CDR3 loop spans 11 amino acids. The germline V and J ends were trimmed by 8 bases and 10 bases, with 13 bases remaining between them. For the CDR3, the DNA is TGTGCCAGCAGACTAGGGGTGGAGCAGTTCTTC. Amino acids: CASRLGVEQFF.

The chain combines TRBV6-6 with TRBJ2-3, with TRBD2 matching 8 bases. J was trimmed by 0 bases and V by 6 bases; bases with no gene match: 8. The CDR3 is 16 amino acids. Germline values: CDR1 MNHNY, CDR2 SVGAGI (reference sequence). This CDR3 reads CASSKGVAGSTDTQYF. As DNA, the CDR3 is TGTGCCAGCAGCAAAGGGGTAGCGGGAAGCACAGATACGCAGTATTTT.

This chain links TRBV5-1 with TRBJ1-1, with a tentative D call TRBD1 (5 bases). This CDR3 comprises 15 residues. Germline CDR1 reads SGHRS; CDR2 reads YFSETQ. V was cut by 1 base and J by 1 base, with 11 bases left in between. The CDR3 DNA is TGCGCCAGCAGCTTGAGAGGGGCGTCGAACACTGAAGCTTTCTTT. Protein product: CASSLRGASNTEAFF.

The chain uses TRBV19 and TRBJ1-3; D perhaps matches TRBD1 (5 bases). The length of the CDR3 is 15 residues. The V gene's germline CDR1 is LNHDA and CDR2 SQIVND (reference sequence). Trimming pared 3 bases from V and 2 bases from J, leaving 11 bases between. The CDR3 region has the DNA TGTGCCAGTAGTATTGGGGGAAGCGCTGGAAACACCATATATTTT. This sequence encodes CASSIGGSAGNTIYF.

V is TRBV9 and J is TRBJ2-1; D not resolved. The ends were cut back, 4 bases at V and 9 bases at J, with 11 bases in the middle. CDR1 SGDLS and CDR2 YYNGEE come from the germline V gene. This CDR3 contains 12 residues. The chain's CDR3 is CASSPKPGEQFF. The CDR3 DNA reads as TGTGCCAGCAGCCCGAAACCCGGTGAGCAGTTCTTC.

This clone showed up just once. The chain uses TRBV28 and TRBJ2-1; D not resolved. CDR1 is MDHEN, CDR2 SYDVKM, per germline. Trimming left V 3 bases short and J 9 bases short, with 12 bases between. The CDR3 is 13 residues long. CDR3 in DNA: TGTGCCAGCAGTTTTGAGTCTCGGAGTGAGCAGTTCTTC. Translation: CASSFESRSEQFF.

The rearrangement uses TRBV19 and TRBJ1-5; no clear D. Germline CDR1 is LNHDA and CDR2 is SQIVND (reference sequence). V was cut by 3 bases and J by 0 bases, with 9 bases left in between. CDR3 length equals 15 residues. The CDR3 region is CASSITEYSNQPQHF. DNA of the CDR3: TGTGCCAGTAGTATCACAGAGTATAGCAATCAGCCCCAGCATTTT.

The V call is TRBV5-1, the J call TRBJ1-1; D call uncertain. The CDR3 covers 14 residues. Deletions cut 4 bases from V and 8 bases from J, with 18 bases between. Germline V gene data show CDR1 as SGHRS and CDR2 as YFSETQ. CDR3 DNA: TGCGCCAGCAGCGCCGAACGGGCCGCCCGGGAAGCTTTCTTT. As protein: CASSAERAAREAFF.

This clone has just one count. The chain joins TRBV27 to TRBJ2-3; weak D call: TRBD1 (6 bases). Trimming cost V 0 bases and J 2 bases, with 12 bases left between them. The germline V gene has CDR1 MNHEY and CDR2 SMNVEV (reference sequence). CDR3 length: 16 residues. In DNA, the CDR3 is TGTGCCAGCAGTTTATCGCTAGGGGGACCCACAGATACGCAGTATTTT. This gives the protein CASSLSLGGPTDTQYF.

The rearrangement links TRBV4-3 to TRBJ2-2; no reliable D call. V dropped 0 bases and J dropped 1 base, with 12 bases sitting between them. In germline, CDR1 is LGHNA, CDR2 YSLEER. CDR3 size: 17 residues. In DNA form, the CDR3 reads TGCGCCAGCAGCCAAGATACTACCACGTGGAACACCGGGGAGCTGTTTTTT. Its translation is CASSQDTTTWNTGELFF.

As DNA, the CDR3 is TGTGCCAGCGACGGGAGACCACAGATGAACACTGAAGCTTTCTTT. Translated: CASDGRPQMNTEAFF. The chain employs TRBV6-6 and TRBJ1-1; D gene unclear. Germline CDR1 reads MNHNY; CDR2 reads SVGAGI (reference sequence). V lost 8 bases, J lost 0 bases, and 16 bases lay in between. The CDR3 is 15 residues long.